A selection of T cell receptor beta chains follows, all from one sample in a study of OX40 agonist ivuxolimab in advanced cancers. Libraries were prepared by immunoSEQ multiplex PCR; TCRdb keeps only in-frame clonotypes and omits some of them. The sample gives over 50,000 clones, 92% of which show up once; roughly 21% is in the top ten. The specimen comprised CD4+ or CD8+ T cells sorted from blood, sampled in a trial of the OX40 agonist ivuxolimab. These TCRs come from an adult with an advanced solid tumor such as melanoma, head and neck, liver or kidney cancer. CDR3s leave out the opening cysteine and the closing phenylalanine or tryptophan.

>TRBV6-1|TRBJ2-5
ASSESPYPLRETQY
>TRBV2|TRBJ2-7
ASSGRQGIEQY
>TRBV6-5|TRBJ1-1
ASSPDRGWNTEAF
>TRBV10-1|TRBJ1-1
ASSRYRDRVAEAF
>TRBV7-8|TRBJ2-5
ASSLVGTGGVETQY
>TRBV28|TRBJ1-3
ASSRSPGEDTIY
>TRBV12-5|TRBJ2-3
ASGLTKLGTNTDTQY
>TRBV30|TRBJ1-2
AWTQGTRYT
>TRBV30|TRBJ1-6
AWSYWTTNSPLH
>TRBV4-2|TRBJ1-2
ASSQDPAGLNYGYT
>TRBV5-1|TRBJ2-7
ASSLAGVPYEQY
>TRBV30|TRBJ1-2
AWSVLMGQGARGYT
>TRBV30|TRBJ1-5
AWSPRAGQPQH
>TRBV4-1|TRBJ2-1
ASSLLAGVVYNEQF
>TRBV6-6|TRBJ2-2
ASTKTLTTGELF
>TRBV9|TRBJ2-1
ASSDDRGFDYNEQF
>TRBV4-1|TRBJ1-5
ASSHRILNQPQH
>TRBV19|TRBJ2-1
ASSIAGPNEQF